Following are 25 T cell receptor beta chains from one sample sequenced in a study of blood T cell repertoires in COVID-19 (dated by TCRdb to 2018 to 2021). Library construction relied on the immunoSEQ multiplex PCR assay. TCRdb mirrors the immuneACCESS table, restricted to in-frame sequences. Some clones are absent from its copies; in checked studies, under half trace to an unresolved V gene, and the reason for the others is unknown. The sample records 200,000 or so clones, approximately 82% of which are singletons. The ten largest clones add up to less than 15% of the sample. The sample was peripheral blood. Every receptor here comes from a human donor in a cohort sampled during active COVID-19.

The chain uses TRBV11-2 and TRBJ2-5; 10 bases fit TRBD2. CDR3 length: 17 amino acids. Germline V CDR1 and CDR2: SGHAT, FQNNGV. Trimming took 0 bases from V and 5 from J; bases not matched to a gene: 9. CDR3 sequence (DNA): TGTGCCAGCAGCTTAGAGGGAGCGGGAGGGTTACGGGAGACCCAGTACTTC. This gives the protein CASSLEGAGGLRETQYF.

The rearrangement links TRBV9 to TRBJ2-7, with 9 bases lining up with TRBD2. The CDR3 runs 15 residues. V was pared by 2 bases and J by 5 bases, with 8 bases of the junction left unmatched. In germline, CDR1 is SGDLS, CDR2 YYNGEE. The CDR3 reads CASSVFPSGGNEQYF. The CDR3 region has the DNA TGTGCCAGCAGCGTTTTCCCGAGCGGGGGGAACGAGCAGTACTTC. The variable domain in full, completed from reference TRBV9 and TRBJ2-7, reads DSGVTQTPKHLITATGQRVTLRCSPRSGDLSVYWYQQSLDQGLQFLIQYYNGEERAKGNILERFSAQQFPDLHSELNLSSLELGDSALYFCASSVFPSGGNEQYFGPGTRLTVT.

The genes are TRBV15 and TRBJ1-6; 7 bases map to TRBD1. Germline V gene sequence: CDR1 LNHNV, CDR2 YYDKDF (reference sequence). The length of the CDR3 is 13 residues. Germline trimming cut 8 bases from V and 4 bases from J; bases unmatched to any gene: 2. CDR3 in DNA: TGTGCCACCGCACAGGGGTATAATTCACCCCTCCACTTT. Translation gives CATAQGYNSPLHF.

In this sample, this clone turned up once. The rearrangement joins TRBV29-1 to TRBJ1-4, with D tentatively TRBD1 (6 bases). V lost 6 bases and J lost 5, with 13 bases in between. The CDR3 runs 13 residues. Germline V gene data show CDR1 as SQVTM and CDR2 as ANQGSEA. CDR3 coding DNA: TGCAGCGTGGCGGGGGGCCAAAATGAAAAACTGTTTTTT. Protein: CSVAGGQNEKLFF. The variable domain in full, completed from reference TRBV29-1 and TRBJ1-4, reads SAVISQKPSRDICQRGTSLTIQCQVDSQVTMMFWYRQQPGQSLTLIATANQGSEATYESGFVIDKFPISRPNLTFSTLTVSNMSPEDSSIYLCSVAGGQNEKLFFGSGTQLSVL.

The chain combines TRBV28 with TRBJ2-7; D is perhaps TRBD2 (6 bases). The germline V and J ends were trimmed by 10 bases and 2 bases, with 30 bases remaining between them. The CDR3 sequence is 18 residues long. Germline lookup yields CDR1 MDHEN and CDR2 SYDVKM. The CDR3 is CATTSSLFLGTEPYEQYF. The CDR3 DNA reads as TGTGCCACCACTAGCAGTTTATTTTTGGGGACCGAGCCCTACGAGCAGTACTTC. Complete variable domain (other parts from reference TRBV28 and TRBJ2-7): DVKVTQSSRYLVKRTGEKVFLECVQDMDHENMFWYRQDPGLGLRLIYFSYDVKMKEKGDIPEGYSVSREKKERFSLILESASTNQTSMYLCATTSSLFLGTEPYEQYFGPGTRLTVT.

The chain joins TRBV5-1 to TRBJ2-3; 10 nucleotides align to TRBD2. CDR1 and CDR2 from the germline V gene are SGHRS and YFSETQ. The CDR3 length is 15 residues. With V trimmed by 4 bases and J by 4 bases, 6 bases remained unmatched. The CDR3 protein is CASSPLAGRSDTQYF. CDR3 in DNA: TGCGCCAGCAGCCCACTAGCGGGGAGGTCAGATACGCAGTATTTT.

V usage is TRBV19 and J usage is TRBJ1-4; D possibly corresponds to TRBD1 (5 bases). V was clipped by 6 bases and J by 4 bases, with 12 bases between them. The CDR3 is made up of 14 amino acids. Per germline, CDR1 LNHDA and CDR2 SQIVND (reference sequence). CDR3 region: CASRGGGSNEKLFF. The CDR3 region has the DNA TGTGCCAGTAGGGGGGGAGGAAGTAATGAAAAACTGTTTTTT.

The CDR3 loop is CASSGLAMIGELFF. The DNA for the CDR3 is TGTGCCAGCAGCGGACTAGCGATGATCGGGGAGCTGTTTTTT. The chain combines TRBV28 with TRBJ2-2; TRBD2 aligns across 9 bases. The CDR3 is 14 amino acids. J gave up 7 bases and V 6 bases, and 6 bases lay outside the gene matches. Germline CDR1 and CDR2: MDHEN and SYDVKM.

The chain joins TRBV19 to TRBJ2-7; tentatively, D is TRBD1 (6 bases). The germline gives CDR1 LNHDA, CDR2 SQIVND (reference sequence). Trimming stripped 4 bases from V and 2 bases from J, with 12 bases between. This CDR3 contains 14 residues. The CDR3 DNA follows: TGTGCCAGTAGTAACCGGGACAAGCCCTACGAGCAGTACTTC. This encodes CASSNRDKPYEQYF.

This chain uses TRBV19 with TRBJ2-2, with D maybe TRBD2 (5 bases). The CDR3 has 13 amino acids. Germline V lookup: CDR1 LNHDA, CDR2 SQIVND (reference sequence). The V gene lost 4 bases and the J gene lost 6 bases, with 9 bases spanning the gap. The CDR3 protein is CASSTLGAGELFF. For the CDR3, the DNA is TGTGCCAGTAGTACCCTCGGGGCCGGGGAGCTGTTTTTT. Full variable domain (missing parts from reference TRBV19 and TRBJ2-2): DGGITQSPKYLFRKEGQNVTLSCEQNLNHDAMYWYRQDPGQGLRLIYYSQIVNDFQKGDIAEGYSVSREKKESFPLTVTSAQKNPTAFYLCASSTLGAGELFFGEGSRLTVL.

This chain's CDR3 is CASRDRGVNEKLFF. The CDR3 bases are TGTGCCAGCAGGGACAGGGGGGTTAATGAAAAACTGTTTTTT. The V call is TRBV19, the J call TRBJ1-4; 11 bases agree with TRBD1. Germline V lookup: CDR1 LNHDA, CDR2 SQIVND (reference sequence). The CDR3 contains 14 residues. The trim removed 9 bases at V and 4 bases at J, leaving 4 bases unmatched.

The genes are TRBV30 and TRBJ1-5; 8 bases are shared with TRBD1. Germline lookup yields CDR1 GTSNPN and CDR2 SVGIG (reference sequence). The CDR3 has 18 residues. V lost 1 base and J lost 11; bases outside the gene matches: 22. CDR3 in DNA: TGTGCCTGGAGTGCGACGAAACCCACCCGGGACAGGCATTATTCCCAGCATTTT. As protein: CAWSATKPTRDRHYSQHF.

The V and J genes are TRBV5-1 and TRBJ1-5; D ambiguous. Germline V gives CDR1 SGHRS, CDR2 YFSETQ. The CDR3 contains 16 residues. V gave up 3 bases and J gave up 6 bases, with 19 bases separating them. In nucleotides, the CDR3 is TGCGCCAGCAGCTCCTGGAGGGTAACGCTTTGTCAGCCCCAGCATTTT. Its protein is CASSSWRVTLCQPQHF.

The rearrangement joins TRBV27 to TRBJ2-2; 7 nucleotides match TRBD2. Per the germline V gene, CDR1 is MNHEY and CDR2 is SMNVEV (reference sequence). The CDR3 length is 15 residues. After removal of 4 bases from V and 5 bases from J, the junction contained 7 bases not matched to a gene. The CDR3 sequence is CASSYGQLATGELFF. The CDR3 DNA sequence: TGTGCCAGCAGTTACGGACAACTAGCGACCGGGGAGCTGTTTTTT.

In DNA form, the CDR3 reads TGTGCCAGCAGCAAAGATGGGACTAGCGCTTCACGCGAGCAGTACTTC. Its translation: CASSKDGTSASREQYF. The V gene is TRBV7-2, the J gene TRBJ2-7; 10 bases align to TRBD2. Trimming removed 5 bases from V and 6 bases from J; junction bases left unmatched: 13. Germline lookup yields CDR1 SGHTA and CDR2 FQGNSA. The CDR3 covers 16 residues.

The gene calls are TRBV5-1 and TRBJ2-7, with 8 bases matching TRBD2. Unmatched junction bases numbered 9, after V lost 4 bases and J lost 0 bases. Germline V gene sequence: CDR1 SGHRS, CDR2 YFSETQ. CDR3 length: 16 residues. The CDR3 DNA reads TGCGCCAGCAGCGACAACCTAGCGGGTGTCTCCTACGAGCAGTACTTC. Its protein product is CASSDNLAGVSYEQYF.

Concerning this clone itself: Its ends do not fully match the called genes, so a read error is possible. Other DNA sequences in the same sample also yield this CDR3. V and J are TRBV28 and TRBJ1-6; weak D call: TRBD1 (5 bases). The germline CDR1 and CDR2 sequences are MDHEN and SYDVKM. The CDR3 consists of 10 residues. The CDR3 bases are TGTGCCTCGGGGGGTTCACCCCTTCACTTT. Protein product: CASGGSPLHF.

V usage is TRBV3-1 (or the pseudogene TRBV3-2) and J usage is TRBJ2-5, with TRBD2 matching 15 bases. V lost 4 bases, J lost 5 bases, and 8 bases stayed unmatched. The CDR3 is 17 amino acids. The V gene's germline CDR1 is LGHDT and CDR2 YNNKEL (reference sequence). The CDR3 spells CASSRRTSGRAGETQYF. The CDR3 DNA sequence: TGTGCCAGCAGCCGCAGGACTAGCGGGAGGGCCGGGGAGACCCAGTACTTC.

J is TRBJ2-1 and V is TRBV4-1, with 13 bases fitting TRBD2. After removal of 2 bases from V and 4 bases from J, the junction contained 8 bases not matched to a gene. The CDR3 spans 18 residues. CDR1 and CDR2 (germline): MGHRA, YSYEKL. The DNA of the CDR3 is TGCGCCAGCAGCCAAAAACTAGCGGGAGGGCCGGAATACAATGAGCAGTTCTTC. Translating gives CASSQKLAGGPEYNEQFF.

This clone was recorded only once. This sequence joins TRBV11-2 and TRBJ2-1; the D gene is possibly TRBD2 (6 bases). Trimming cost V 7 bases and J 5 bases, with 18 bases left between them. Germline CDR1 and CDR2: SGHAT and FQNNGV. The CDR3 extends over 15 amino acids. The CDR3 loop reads CASTNSNAGNNEQFF. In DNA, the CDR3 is TGTGCCAGCACCAATTCGAATGCGGGAAACAATGAGCAGTTCTTC.

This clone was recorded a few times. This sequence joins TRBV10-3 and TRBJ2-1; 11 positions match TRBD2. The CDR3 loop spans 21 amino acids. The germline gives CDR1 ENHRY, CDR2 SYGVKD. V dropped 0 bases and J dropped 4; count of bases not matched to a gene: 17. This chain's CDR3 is CAISESRLAGTFYGKYNEQFF. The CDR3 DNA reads TGTGCCATCAGTGAGTCTCGACTAGCGGGAACATTCTATGGGAAATACAATGAGCAGTTCTTC.

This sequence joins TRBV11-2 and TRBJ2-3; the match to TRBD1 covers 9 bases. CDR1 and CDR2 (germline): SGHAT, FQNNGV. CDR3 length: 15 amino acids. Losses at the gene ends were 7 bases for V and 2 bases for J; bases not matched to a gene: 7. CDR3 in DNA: TGTGCCAGCAACCCCGGGACAGGGTTCACAGATACGCAGTATTTT. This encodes CASNPGTGFTDTQYF.

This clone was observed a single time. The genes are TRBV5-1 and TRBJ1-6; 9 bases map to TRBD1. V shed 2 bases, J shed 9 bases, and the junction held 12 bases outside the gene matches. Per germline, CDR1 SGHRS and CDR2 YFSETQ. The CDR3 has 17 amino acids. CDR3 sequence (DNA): TGCGCCAGCAGCTTATACGGTCCCGGGACAGGGAGTTCACCCCTCCACTTT. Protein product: CASSLYGPGTGSSPLHF.

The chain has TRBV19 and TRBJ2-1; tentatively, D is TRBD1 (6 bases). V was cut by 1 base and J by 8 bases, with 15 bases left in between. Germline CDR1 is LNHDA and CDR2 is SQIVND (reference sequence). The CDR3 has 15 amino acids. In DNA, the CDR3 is TGTGCCAGTAGTATAGTGTGGGGTTCAGGGGATGAGCAGTTCTTC. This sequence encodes CASSIVWGSGDEQFF.

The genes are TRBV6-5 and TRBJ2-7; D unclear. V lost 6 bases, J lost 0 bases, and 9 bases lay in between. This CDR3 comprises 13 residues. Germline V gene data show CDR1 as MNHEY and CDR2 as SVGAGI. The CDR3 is CASSYEDSYEQYF. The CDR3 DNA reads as TGTGCCAGCAGCTACGAGGACTCCTACGAGCAGTACTTC.